These 8 T cell receptor beta chains were all obtained from the same sample, sequenced in a study of T cell changes during pregnancy in multiple sclerosis (dated by TCRdb to between 2018 and 2020). Library construction relied on the immunoSEQ multiplex PCR assay. TCRdb took over this immuneACCESS table, retaining in-frame rearrangements with V and J assigned. Such tables are incomplete; in checked studies, under half of the missing clones stem from an unresolved V gene, and the remainder is unexplained. In all, the sample holds some 80,000 clones, and approximately 95% of those were seen once. The top ten clones comprise 0.13% to 0.15% of the sample. Here the sequenced sample was CD4+ T cells from peripheral blood mononuclear cells, taken after pregnancy. The receptors were gathered from a female donor with multiple sclerosis, enrolled in a pregnancy study.

The chain couples TRBV9 to TRBJ2-7; TRBD1 agrees at 8 bases. Germline values: CDR1 SGDLS, CDR2 YYNGEE. The CDR3 sequence is 14 residues long. Trimming cost V 2 bases and J 0 bases; bases outside gene matches: 1. CDR3 nucleotide sequence: TGTGCCAGCAGCGTGGGACAGGTCTCCTACGAGCAGTACTTC. This translates into CASSVGQVSYEQYF.

Only one count was recorded for this clone. At the DNA level, this CDR3 is encoded by other sequences in the same sample as well. The chain combines TRBV7-9 with TRBJ2-7; tentative D call: TRBD1 (6 bases). This CDR3 is 16 amino acids long. V shed 5 bases and J shed 4 bases, with 21 bases lying between them. The germline gives CDR1 SEHNR, CDR2 FQNEAQ (reference sequence). The CDR3, as DNA: TGTGCCAGCAGCCCGCTACCTCCGGGACACCCATACGAGCAGTACTTC. Protein: CASSPLPPGHPYEQYF.

The chain is built from TRBV7-8 and TRBJ1-6, with 7 bases matching TRBD1. Germline V CDR1 and CDR2: SGHVS, FQNEAQ. The CDR3 loop spans 16 amino acids. J was trimmed by 9 bases and V by 1 base; bases with no gene match: 9. The CDR3 nucleotides are TGTGCCAGCAGCTTAGGTCCGACAGGGTCAGGTTCACCCCTCCACTTT. Protein: CASSLGPTGSGSPLHF. The full variable domain, rest sourced from reference TRBV7-8 and TRBJ1-6, is GAGVSQSPRYKVAKRGQDVALRCDPISGHVSLFWYQQALGQGPEFLTYFQNEAQLDKSGLPSDRFFAERPEGSVSTLKIQRTQQEDSAVYLCASSLGPTGSGSPLHFGNGTRLTVT.

The chain uses TRBV28 and TRBJ1-2, with TRBD1 as a possible D gene (6 bases). The CDR3 is 15 residues long. The germline V gene has CDR1 MDHEN and CDR2 SYDVKM. Deletions cut 6 bases from V and 5 bases from J, with 19 bases between. Here the CDR3 DNA reads TGTGCCAGCAGACCACCCCCCGGGACACCATATGGCTACACCTTC. Residues: CASRPPPGTPYGYTF.

This chain links TRBV13 with TRBJ2-7, with D perhaps matching TRBD1 (5 bases). V dropped 5 bases and J dropped 2 bases, with 16 bases sitting between them. CDR1 and CDR2 (germline): PRHDT, FYEKMQ (reference sequence). This CDR3 spans 15 amino acids. The CDR3 protein is CASSARGALAYEQYF. The CDR3 DNA sequence: TGTGCCAGCAGCGCTAGGGGTGCCTTAGCCTACGAGCAGTACTTC.

This chain links TRBV5-6 with TRBJ2-3; possibly TRBD2 for D (6 bases). In germline, CDR1 is SGHDT, CDR2 YYEEEE. The CDR3 runs to 16 residues. The ends were cut back, 2 bases at V and 0 bases at J, with 13 bases in the middle. The CDR3 reads CASSLSGRASTDTQYF. The CDR3 coding sequence is TGTGCCAGCAGCTTATCCGGGAGAGCGAGCACAGATACGCAGTATTTT.

This chain connects TRBV28 to TRBJ2-5, with D hard to call. The CDR3 has 12 residues. V was trimmed by 6 bases and J by 4 bases, leaving 9 bases between them. The germline CDR1 and CDR2 sequences are MDHEN and SYDVKM. For the CDR3, the DNA is TGTGCCAGCAGGCGCCCACTAGAGACCCAGTACTTC. Encoded protein: CASRRPLETQYF.

The CDR3 bases are TGCGCCAGCAGCCAAGATACTAGCGGGGCCATTGTAACAGATACGCAGTATTTT. This translates into CASSQDTSGAIVTDTQYF. The chain is built from TRBV4-1 and TRBJ2-3, with 10 bases matching TRBD2. This CDR3 contains 18 residues. V shed 0 bases and J 3 bases; nucleotides not matched to a gene: 9. CDR1 and CDR2 from the germline V gene are MGHRA and YSYEKL.